These T cell receptor beta chains were read from a single sample in a study of shared clonotypes between healthy human individuals. Data came from immunoSEQ multiplex PCR; TCRdb stores just in-frame clones and leaves some out. Of fewer than 2.5 million clones listed, approximately 94% are singletons. The sequencing input was naive CD4+ T cells from PBMCs. The source of these receptors is a man younger than 35 in good health. Some clones in this sample may be carry-over from other donors' samples. CDR3s include the opening cysteine and the closing phenylalanine or tryptophan. The order of the fields is clone size, J gene, D gene, V gene, CDR3 DNA, CDR3 protein. The D gene is left open where the match is weak. Where a row states a size, it is once, few, many or the class of an expanded clone; other rows omit it.

clone size: -
J gene: TRBJ1-4
D gene: -
V gene: TRBV2
CDR3 DNA: TGTGCCAGCAGTCCCCAGGGAGTGGGGAGTGAAAAACTGTTTTTT
CDR3 protein: CASSPQGVGSEKLFF

clone size: -
J gene: TRBJ2-7
D gene: TRBD1
V gene: TRBV6-1
CDR3 DNA: TGTGCCACCTATACCGGGACAGCCTCCTACGAGCAGTACTTC
CDR3 protein: CATYTGTASYEQYF

clone size: -
J gene: TRBJ1-5
D gene: TRBD1
V gene: TRBV7-2
CDR3 DNA: TGTGCCAGCAGCTCGGGCGGACAGGGGGGAAATAGCAATCAGCCCCAGCATTTT
CDR3 protein: CASSSGGQGGNSNQPQHF

clone size: -
J gene: TRBJ1-5
D gene: -
V gene: TRBV27
CDR3 DNA: TGTGCCAGCAGTTTAGAGGGGACTAGCAATCAGCCCCAGCATTTT
CDR3 protein: CASSLEGTSNQPQHF

clone size: -
J gene: TRBJ2-7
D gene: TRBD1
V gene: TRBV6-5
CDR3 DNA: TGTGCCAGCAGTCCCCGGACAGGGGTCGCCTACGAGCAGTACTTC
CDR3 protein: CASSPRTGVAYEQYF

clone size: -
J gene: TRBJ1-1
D gene: -
V gene: TRBV10-1
CDR3 DNA: TGCGCCAGCAGTGGGGTAGGCCCGAACACTGAAGCTTTCTTT
CDR3 protein: CASSGVGPNTEAFF

clone size: -
J gene: TRBJ1-2
D gene: -
V gene: TRBV6-5
CDR3 DNA: TGTGCCAGCAGTTACACTAACTATGGCTACACCTTC
CDR3 protein: CASSYTNYGYTF

clone size: -
J gene: TRBJ1-5
D gene: TRBD1
V gene: TRBV27
CDR3 DNA: TGTGCCAGCAGTCCAAGACAGGGCGGTAGGGAGCCCCAGCATTTT
CDR3 protein: CASSPRQGGREPQHF

clone size: -
J gene: TRBJ2-7
D gene: -
V gene: TRBV7-9
CDR3 DNA: TGTGCCAGCAGCTTACGGGGCTACGAGCAGTACTTC
CDR3 protein: CASSLRGYEQYF

clone size: -
J gene: TRBJ2-3
D gene: TRBD1
V gene: TRBV11-1
CDR3 DNA: TGTGCCAGCAGCTTATTAAAGGGGGCCCCCACAGATACGCAGTATTTT
CDR3 protein: CASSLLKGAPTDTQYF

clone size: -
J gene: TRBJ2-7
D gene: -
V gene: TRBV2
CDR3 DNA: TGTGCCAGCAGTACACTAGGTTGGGTCTACGAGCAGTACTTC
CDR3 protein: CASSTLGWVYEQYF

clone size: -
J gene: TRBJ2-7
D gene: -
V gene: TRBV7-2
CDR3 DNA: TGTGCCAGCAGCTTAGCTCGCGGTGGGGAGCAGTACTTC
CDR3 protein: CASSLARGGEQYF

clone size: -
J gene: TRBJ1-5
D gene: -
V gene: TRBV7-9
CDR3 DNA: TGTGCCAGCAGTAACGTTCGGAGGGGGTATAGCAATCAGCCCCAGCATTTT
CDR3 protein: CASSNVRRGYSNQPQHF

clone size: -
J gene: TRBJ1-2
D gene: -
V gene: TRBV6-5
CDR3 DNA: TGTGCCAGCAGCCACATCCATGGCTACACCTTC
CDR3 protein: CASSHIHGYTF

clone size: few
J gene: TRBJ1-5
D gene: TRBD1
V gene: TRBV5-1
CDR3 DNA: TGCGCCAGCAGCTCTGGACAGGGCGATCAGCCCCAGCATTTT
CDR3 protein: CASSSGQGDQPQHF

clone size: once
J gene: TRBJ2-1
D gene: -
V gene: TRBV7-3
CDR3 DNA: TGTGCCAGCAGCTTAAATGCGAATACCTACAATGAGCAGTTCTTC
CDR3 protein: CASSLNANTYNEQFF

clone size: -
J gene: TRBJ1-2
D gene: -
V gene: TRBV6-1
CDR3 DNA: TGTGCCAGCAGTGAAGGAGCGTATGGCTACACCTTC
CDR3 protein: CASSEGAYGYTF

clone size: few
J gene: TRBJ1-1
D gene: -
V gene: TRBV30
CDR3 DNA: TGTGCCTGGAGTGTACGGGGCACTGAAGCTTTCTTT
CDR3 protein: CAWSVRGTEAFF

clone size: -
J gene: TRBJ1-2
D gene: -
V gene: TRBV28
CDR3 DNA: TGTGCCAGCACCTCCTCGAAGACGGTTCCTATAGGCTACACCTTC
CDR3 protein: CASTSSKTVPIGYTF

clone size: -
J gene: TRBJ2-5
D gene: TRBD2
V gene: TRBV2
CDR3 DNA: TGTGCCAGCAGCCTAGCGGGAGGAGGGGAGACCCAGTACTTC
CDR3 protein: CASSLAGGGETQYF

clone size: once
J gene: TRBJ1-1
D gene: TRBD1
V gene: TRBV18
CDR3 DNA: TGTGCCAGCTCACTCGGACAGGGAGGCACTGAAGCTTTCTTT
CDR3 protein: CASSLGQGGTEAFF

clone size: -
J gene: TRBJ2-1
D gene: -
V gene: TRBV14
CDR3 DNA: TGTGCCAGCAGCCGAAGGGCGGGTACTGACACAAACAATGAGCAGTTCTTC
CDR3 protein: CASSRRAGTDTNNEQFF